The 21 T cell receptor beta chains below were found in one sample sequenced in a study of blood T cell repertoires in COVID-19 (dated by TCRdb to the early 2020s). Receptor amplification or capture employed the immunoSEQ multiplex PCR assay. The source is immuneACCESS, and TCRdb retained only in-frame sequences with V and J called. Part of the clones is not carried over; for the studies checked, unresolved V genes explain less than half of this, and the remainder is unexplained. A total of about 69,000 clones appear in this sample, 90% of them only once. The ten top clones hold less than 6.5% of the sample. Sequencing was done on a sample of peripheral blood. Receptors originate from a woman aged 18 to 35 with acute or convalescent COVID-19.

This clone was recorded a few times. The chain uses TRBV25-1 and TRBJ2-5; 9 bases align to TRBD1. In germline, CDR1 is MGHDK, CDR2 SYGVNS. With V trimmed by 5 bases and J by 2 bases, 9 bases remained unmatched. This CDR3 is 16 amino acids long. The CDR3 here is CASSPLGGTGQETQYF. For the CDR3, the DNA is TGTGCCAGCAGTCCTCTAGGCGGGACAGGGCAAGAGACCCAGTACTTC.

The genes are TRBV5-1 and TRBJ1-1; D perhaps matches TRBD1 (5 bases). V lost 4 bases and J lost 6, with 16 bases in between. Germline assignment: CDR1 SGHRS and CDR2 YFSETQ. The CDR3 consists of 14 residues. CDR3: CASSPAGGEAEAFF. The DNA for the CDR3 is TGCGCCAGCAGCCCCGCCGGAGGGGAAGCTGAAGCTTTCTTT.

The chain couples TRBV6-5 to TRBJ2-7; TRBD1 aligns across 9 bases. The germline CDR1 and CDR2 sequences are MNHEY and SVGAGI. V trimming: 7 bases; J trimming: 5 bases; junction bases outside the gene matches: 6. The CDR3 covers 13 residues. The CDR3 DNA reads TGTGCCAGCACCCGGGACAGGGTTGACGAGCAGTACTTC. The encoded protein is CASTRDRVDEQYF.

A single count supports this clone. This CDR3 reads CASTRGQGSSLYQPQHF. Here the CDR3 DNA reads TGTGCCAGCACCCGGGGACAGGGCTCCTCTCTCTATCAGCCCCAGCATTTT. This rearrangement joins TRBV28 to TRBJ1-5; 9 nucleotides line up with TRBD1. Germline V gives CDR1 MDHEN, CDR2 SYDVKM. V lost 7 bases to trimming and J lost 5 bases; unmatched junction nucleotides: 15. The CDR3 is 17 amino acids.

This chain uses TRBV6-6 with TRBJ2-1, with 7 bases aligning to TRBD2. Trimming cost V 5 bases and J 8 bases; bases outside gene matches: 21. Germline CDR1 reads MNHNY; CDR2 reads SVGAGI (reference sequence). CDR3 length equals 18 residues. The CDR3 DNA is TGTGCCAGCAGTCATGCACGATCTGGACCGAGCGGGAAGGATGAGCAGTTCTTC. This translates into CASSHARSGPSGKDEQFF.

The chain links TRBV11-2 to TRBJ1-1; D ambiguous. Trimming cost V 5 bases and J 4 bases, with 14 bases left between them. This CDR3 contains 14 residues. The germline CDR1 and CDR2 sequences are SGHAT and FQNNGV. CDR3 nucleotides: TGTGCCAGCAGCCGTTGGACCGAGGGCACTGAAGCTTTCTTT. Its protein is CASSRWTEGTEAFF.

This rearrangement joins TRBV4-1 to TRBJ2-1; TRBD1 agrees at 10 bases. This CDR3 is built from 16 residues. CDR1 is MGHRA and CDR2 is YSYEKL in the germline V gene. V was pared by 3 bases and J by 5 bases, with 7 bases of the junction left unmatched. The CDR3 DNA is TGCGCCAGCAGCCAGGCCGGGACAGGGGTTAACAATGAGCAGTTCTTC. It yields the protein CASSQAGTGVNNEQFF.

J is TRBJ1-1 and V is TRBV30; tentative D call: TRBD1 (6 bases). V lost 2 bases and J lost 5, with 15 bases in between. The germline V gene has CDR1 GTSNPN and CDR2 SVGIG (reference sequence). The CDR3 contains 14 residues. CDR3 loop: CAWSLWGRGTEAFF. In nucleotides, the CDR3 is TGTGCCTGGAGTCTTTGGGGGAGGGGGACTGAAGCTTTCTTT. The complete variable domain, with remaining parts taken from reference TRBV30 and TRBJ1-1, reads SQTIHQWPATLVQPVGSPLSLECTVEGTSNPNLYWYRQAAGRGLQLLFYSVGIGQISSEVPQNLSASRPQDRQFILSSKKLLLSDSGFYLCAWSLWGRGTEAFFGQGTRLTVV.

The chain employs TRBV28 and TRBJ1-1; D is possibly TRBD1 (6 bases). Germline V gene lookup returns CDR1 MDHEN and CDR2 SYDVKM. Trimming took off 5 bases at V and 11 bases at J, with 21 bases between the two ends. This CDR3 region has 14 residues. CDR3 residues: CASSPPGVLASAFF. The CDR3 coding sequence is TGTGCCAGCAGTCCACCAGGGGTCCTTGCTTCGGCTTTCTTT.

This chain connects TRBV7-2 to TRBJ2-3; no reliable D call. Germline CDR1 reads SGHTA; CDR2 reads FQGNSA. The length of the CDR3 is 18 residues. V lost 1 base and J lost 3, with 20 bases in between. This chain's CDR3 is CASSLGATNLLLTDTQYF. The CDR3 bases are TGTGCCAGCAGCTTAGGGGCTACCAACCTACTCCTTACAGATACGCAGTATTTT.

The chain links TRBV4-2 to TRBJ1-1; D is uncertain. Germline V CDR1 and CDR2: LGHNA, YNFKEQ. The CDR3 is 13 amino acids. V lost 1 base, J lost 7 bases, and 10 bases lay in between. The CDR3 loop reads CASSQVGGLEAFF. In nucleotides, the CDR3 is TGTGCCAGCAGCCAAGTAGGAGGACTTGAAGCTTTCTTT.

The rearrangement links TRBV28 to TRBJ1-1, with D uncertain. Trimming left V 7 bases short and J 0 bases short, with 12 bases between. Germline-derived CDR1 and CDR2 are MDHEN and SYDVKM. This CDR3 has 14 amino acids. CDR3 nucleotide sequence: TGTGCCAGCAACTCGGCGGCTCTGAACACTGAAGCTTTCTTT. Protein product: CASNSAALNTEAFF.

The J gene is TRBJ2-2, the V gene TRBV6-5; possibly TRBD2 for D (6 bases). Germline CDR1 reads MNHEY; CDR2 reads SVGAGI. The CDR3 totals 15 residues. V shed 0 bases and J shed 5 bases, with 10 bases lying between them. The CDR3 nucleotides are TGTGCCAGCAGTTACTCCGGGGGATTAACCGGGGAGCTGTTTTTT. It translates to CASSYSGGLTGELFF.

The V and J genes are TRBV11-2 and TRBJ2-1; 10 bases match TRBD2. The V and J ends lost 1 base and 0 bases, in that order; junction bases with no gene match: 9. Germline CDR1 reads SGHAT; CDR2 reads FQNNGV. The CDR3 runs 19 residues. CDR3 sequence: CASSLGVAGGLSSYNEQFF. In nucleotides, the CDR3 is TGTGCCAGCAGCTTAGGGGTAGCGGGGGGCCTTAGCTCCTACAATGAGCAGTTCTTC.

As for this clone: Germline and junction disagree at one end, which may indicate a read error. The rearrangement uses TRBV2 and TRBJ1-2, with 8 bases lining up with TRBD1. The CDR3 contains 14 residues. From germline, CDR1 is SNHLY and CDR2 FYNNEI. CDR3 in DNA: TGTGCCAGCAGAGAAGCCGGGACAGGAAATGGCTACACCTTC. This translates into CASREAGTGNGYTF.

The rearrangement uses TRBV18 and TRBJ2-7, with 9 bases fitting TRBD1. Trimming cost V 3 bases and J 4 bases; bases outside gene matches: 13. Germline CDR1 and CDR2: KGHSH and LQKENI. This CDR3 comprises 17 residues. This CDR3 is CASSPSLPGQGEYEQYF. The DNA of the CDR3 is TGTGCCAGCTCACCGTCGCTACCGGGACAGGGAGAGTACGAGCAGTACTTC.

V and J are TRBV19 and TRBJ2-7; 8 bases are shared with TRBD1. The CDR3 has 14 amino acids. Germline loops: CDR1 LNHDA, CDR2 SQIVND (reference sequence). Trimming cost V 4 bases and J 4 bases; bases outside gene matches: 6. CDR3 in amino acids: CASSNQGARYEQYF. The CDR3 DNA reads TGTGCCAGTAGTAACCAGGGGGCGCGGTACGAGCAGTACTTC. The variable domain in full, with the rest retrieved from reference TRBV19 and TRBJ2-7, is DGGITQSPKYLFRKEGQNVTLSCEQNLNHDAMYWYRQDPGQGLRLIYYSQIVNDFQKGDIAEGYSVSREKKESFPLTVTSAQKNPTAFYLCASSNQGARYEQYFGPGTRLTVT.

The CDR3 DNA reads as TGCGCCAGCAGCTTGGGGCTAGCGGGCATCTACGAGCAGTACTTC. Translation: CASSLGLAGIYEQYF. V and J are TRBV5-1 and TRBJ2-7; 8 nucleotides match TRBD2. The CDR3 loop spans 15 amino acids. Trimming removed 0 bases from V and 3 bases from J; junction bases left unmatched: 5. Per germline, CDR1 SGHRS and CDR2 YFSETQ.

The V call is TRBV6-6, the J call TRBJ2-1; 11 positions agree with TRBD1. CDR1 is MNHNY, CDR2 SVGAGI, per germline (reference sequence). The junction had 5 bases not matched to a gene; V was cut back by 6 bases and J by 4 bases. This CDR3 has 15 residues. The DNA of the CDR3 is TGTGCCAGCAGCGAGGGACAGGGGGTGTACAATGAGCAGTTCTTC. Translated: CASSEGQGVYNEQFF.

The genes are TRBV19 and TRBJ1-2; TRBD1 is a possible D gene (6 bases). V lost 3 bases and J 8 bases, leaving 10 bases between the germline ends. The length of the CDR3 is 12 residues. Germline lookup yields CDR1 LNHDA and CDR2 SQIVND (reference sequence). The CDR3 region has the DNA TGTGCCAGTAGTATCGCGGGGGGCGGCTACACCTTC. Translation: CASSIAGGGYTF.

The rearrangement joins TRBV30 to TRBJ1-1, with D unclear. Per the germline V gene, CDR1 is GTSNPN and CDR2 is SVGIG (reference sequence). Trimming took 1 base from V and 5 from J, leaving 11 bases between them. CDR3 length equals 13 residues. CDR3 sequence reads: CAWSGPPGTEAFF. CDR3 in DNA: TGTGCCTGGAGTGGACCTCCGGGGACTGAAGCTTTCTTT.